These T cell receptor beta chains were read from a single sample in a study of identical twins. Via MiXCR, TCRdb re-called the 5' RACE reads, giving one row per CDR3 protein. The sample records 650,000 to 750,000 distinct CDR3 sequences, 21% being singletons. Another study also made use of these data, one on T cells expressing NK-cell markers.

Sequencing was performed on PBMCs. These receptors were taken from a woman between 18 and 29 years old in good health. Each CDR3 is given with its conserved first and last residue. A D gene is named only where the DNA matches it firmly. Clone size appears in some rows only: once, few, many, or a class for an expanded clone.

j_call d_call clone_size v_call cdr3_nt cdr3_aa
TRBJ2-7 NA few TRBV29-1 TGCAGCGTTGGAGTAGAAACCTACGAGCAGTACTTC CSVGVETYEQYF
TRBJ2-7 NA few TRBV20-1 TGCAGTGCGAGAAACAGGGATAGTCCCTACGAGCAGTACTTC CSARNRDSPYEQYF
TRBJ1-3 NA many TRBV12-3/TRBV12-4 TGTGCCACCCCACGGGGAAACACCATATATTTT CATPRGNTIYF
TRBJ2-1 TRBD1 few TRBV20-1 TGCAGTGCTTACAGGGGGCTGACTGAGCAGTTCTTC CSAYRGLTEQFF
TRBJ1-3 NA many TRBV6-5 TGTGCCAGCAGTTACGCCTACTCTGGAAACACCATATATTTT CASSYAYSGNTIYF
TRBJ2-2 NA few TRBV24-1 TGTGCCACCAGTGAGCCCTCCACTGGGGAGCTGTTTTTT CATSEPSTGELFF
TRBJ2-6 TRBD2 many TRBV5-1 TGCGCCAGCAGCCTACGAGGGACTACTTCTGGGGCCAACGTCCTGACTTTC CASSLRGTTSGANVLTF
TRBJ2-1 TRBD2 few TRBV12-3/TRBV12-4 TGTGCCAGCAGTCCGAGACTAGCGTTCAATGAGCAGTTCTTC CASSPRLAFNEQFF
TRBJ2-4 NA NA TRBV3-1 TGTGCCAGCAGCCAAGATCCCAAAAACATTCAGTACTTC CASSQDPKNIQYF
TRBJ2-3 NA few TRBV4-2 TGTGCCAGCAGCCCTCTCTCAACAACAGATACGCAGTATTTT CASSPLSTTDTQYF
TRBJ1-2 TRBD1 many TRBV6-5 TGTGCCAGCAGTTACGGACAGGGGAACGGCTACACCTTC CASSYGQGNGYTF